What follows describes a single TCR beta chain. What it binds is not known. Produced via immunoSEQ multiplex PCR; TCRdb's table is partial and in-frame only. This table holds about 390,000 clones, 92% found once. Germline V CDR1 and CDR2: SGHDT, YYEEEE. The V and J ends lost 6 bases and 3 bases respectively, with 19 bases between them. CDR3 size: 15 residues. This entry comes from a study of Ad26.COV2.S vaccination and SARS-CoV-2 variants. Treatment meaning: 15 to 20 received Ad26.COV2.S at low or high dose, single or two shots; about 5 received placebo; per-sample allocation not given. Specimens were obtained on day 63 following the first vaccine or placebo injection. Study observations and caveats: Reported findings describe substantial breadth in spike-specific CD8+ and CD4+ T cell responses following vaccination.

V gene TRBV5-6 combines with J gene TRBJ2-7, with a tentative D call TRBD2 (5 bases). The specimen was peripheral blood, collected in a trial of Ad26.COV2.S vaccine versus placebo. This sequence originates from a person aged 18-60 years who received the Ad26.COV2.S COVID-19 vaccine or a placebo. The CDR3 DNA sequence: TGTGCCAGCACCCGAGGAGGCATAAGTATCTACGAGCAGTACTTC. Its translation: CASTRGGISIYEQYF. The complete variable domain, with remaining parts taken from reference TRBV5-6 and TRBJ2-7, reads DAGVTQSPTHLIKTRGQQVTLRCSPKSGHDTVSWYQQALGQGPQFIFQYYEEEERQRGNFPDRFSGHQFPNYSSELNVNALLLGDSALYLCASTRGGISIYEQYFGPGTRLTVT.